The 30 T cell receptor beta chains in this list originate from one sample, sequenced in a study of T cell changes during pregnancy in multiple sclerosis. Generated by immunoSEQ multiplex PCR, the TCRdb table keeps only in-frame clones and is missing some. The table has more than 35,000 clones, 92% seen once. Material: CD4+ T cells from peripheral blood mononuclear cells, obtained in the third trimester of pregnancy. These receptors were taken from a female donor with multiple sclerosis, enrolled in a pregnancy study.

The chain is built from TRBV6-5 and TRBJ2-7; TRBD2 matches at 10 bases. J gave up 2 bases and V 8 bases, and 6 bases lay outside the gene matches. The CDR3 loop spans 14 amino acids. Germline values: CDR1 MNHEY, CDR2 SVGAGI. The CDR3 bases are TGTGCCAGCCGACCCGGGACTAGCGCCTACGAGCAGTACTTC. It encodes CASRPGTSAYEQYF.

J is TRBJ1-1 and V is TRBV7-2; 7 bases fit TRBD1. The trim removed 5 bases at V and 3 bases at J, leaving 3 bases unmatched. The CDR3 length is 13 residues. Germline loops: CDR1 SGHTA, CDR2 FQGNSA. The CDR3 is CASSPDRDTEAFF. The CDR3 DNA is TGTGCCAGCAGCCCTGACAGGGACACTGAAGCTTTCTTT.

This clone was seen a single time. The V call is TRBV9, the J call TRBJ2-7, with 9 nucleotides matching TRBD1. Germline assignment: CDR1 SGDLS and CDR2 YYNGEE. Losses at the gene ends were 1 base for V and 3 bases for J; bases not matched to a gene: 5. This CDR3 is built from 15 residues. CDR3 sequence (DNA): TGTGCCAGCAGCGTAAGGGACAGGGTTGGCTACGAGCAGTACTTC. Amino acid sequence: CASSVRDRVGYEQYF.

This chain links TRBV27 with TRBJ1-2; possible D gene TRBD1, 6 bases. From germline, CDR1 is MNHEY and CDR2 SMNVEV (reference sequence). The CDR3 loop spans 13 amino acids. V was shortened by 5 bases and J by 5 bases, with 12 bases between the two germline ends. Here the CDR3 DNA reads TGTGCCAGCAGTGACGGACAGTTATATGGCTACACCTTC. Residues: CASSDGQLYGYTF.

This chain joins TRBV30 and TRBJ2-7; 7 bases align to TRBD1. This CDR3 is built from 13 residues. Germline CDR1 is GTSNPN and CDR2 is SVGIG (reference sequence). The J segment lost 4 bases and the V segment lost 6 bases, leaving 9 bases of the junction unmatched. The CDR3 spells CACQTTTGYEQYF. The CDR3 DNA sequence: TGTGCCTGCCAAACTACGACAGGGTACGAGCAGTACTTC.

V is TRBV2 and J is TRBJ2-1; TRBD2 matches 10 bases. The CDR3 is 16 amino acids. Germline CDR1 reads SNHLY; CDR2 reads FYNNEI. The ends lost 1 base at V and 4 bases at J; junction bases unmatched: 4. CDR3 coding DNA: TGTGCCAGCAGTGAAGGGCCAGCGGGAGGGTACAATGAGCAGTTCTTC. Its translation is CASSEGPAGGYNEQFF.

This chain connects TRBV6-6 to TRBJ1-1; TRBD1 matches at 9 bases. The CDR3 consists of 13 residues. V was pared by 6 bases and J by 4 bases, with 3 bases of the junction left unmatched. CDR1 and CDR2 from the germline V gene are MNHNY and SVGAGI (reference sequence). Here the CDR3 DNA reads TGTGCCAGCAGGGGACAGGGTAGCACTGAAGCTTTCTTT. Its translation is CASRGQGSTEAFF.

The rearrangement uses TRBV11-1 and TRBJ2-5, with 13 bases aligning to TRBD2. The trim removed 4 bases at V and 3 bases at J, leaving 5 bases unmatched. Germline-derived CDR1 and CDR2 are SGHAT and FQDESV (reference sequence). CDR3 length equals 16 residues. This chain's CDR3 is CASSWGTSGTKETQYF. DNA for the CDR3: TGTGCCAGCAGCTGGGGGACTAGCGGGACTAAAGAGACCCAGTACTTC. The full variable domain, in which reference TRBV11-1 and TRBJ2-5 provide the parts outside the CDR3, is EAEVAQSPRYKITEKSQAVAFWCDPISGHATLYWYRQILGQGPELLVQFQDESVVDDSQLPKDRFSAERLKGVDSTLKIQPAELGDSAMYLCASSWGTSGTKETQYFGPGTRLLVL.

V and J are TRBV19 and TRBJ1-2, with D possibly matching TRBD1 (5 bases). The ends were cut back, 7 bases at V and 6 bases at J, with 15 bases in the middle. This CDR3 is 13 amino acids long. Looked up from germline, CDR1 is LNHDA and CDR2 is SQIVND (reference sequence). CDR3 DNA sequence: TGTGCCAGTACCTCGACAGTGGGGAATGGCTACACCTTC. As protein: CASTSTVGNGYTF.

This clone occurred once. This chain joins TRBV5-5 and TRBJ1-5; D call uncertain. Germline assignment: CDR1 SGHKS and CDR2 YYEKEE (reference sequence). The V and J ends lost 4 bases and 0 bases respectively, with 11 bases between them. The CDR3 has 15 amino acids. The CDR3 loop reads CASSLWSYSNQPQHF. CDR3 DNA: TGTGCCAGCAGCCTATGGTCTTATAGCAATCAGCCCCAGCATTTT.

The chain couples TRBV9 to TRBJ2-3, with D maybe TRBD1 (6 bases). Germline V gene data show CDR1 as SGDLS and CDR2 as YYNGEE. CDR3 size: 15 residues. V was clipped by 3 bases and J by 1 base, with 12 bases between them. This CDR3 reads CASSARTDRTDTQYF. Here the CDR3 DNA reads TGTGCCAGCAGCGCCCGGACAGACCGCACAGATACGCAGTATTTT.

In its sample, this clone was seen once. The CDR3 DNA is TGTGCCAGCCGAGGCGGGGGGGAAGAGACCCAGTACTTC. Translating gives CASRGGGEETQYF. The chain uses TRBV28 and TRBJ2-5; 9 nucleotides agree with TRBD2. Losses at the gene ends were 8 bases for V and 3 bases for J; bases not matched to a gene: 4. Looked up from germline, CDR1 is MDHEN and CDR2 is SYDVKM. This CDR3 comprises 13 residues.

The rearrangement uses TRBV5-1 and TRBJ2-4; TRBD1 aligns across 8 bases. The germline gives CDR1 SGHRS, CDR2 YFSETQ. CDR3 length equals 15 residues. V shed 1 base and J 1 base; nucleotides not matched to a gene: 1. The chain's CDR3 is CASSLQGAAKNIQYF. The CDR3 region has the DNA TGCGCCAGCAGCTTGCAGGGGGCCGCCAAAAACATTCAGTACTTC.

The chain links TRBV4-3 to TRBJ1-2, with D maybe TRBD1 (5 bases). Trimming cost V 2 bases and J 2 bases, with 12 bases left between them. Germline loops: CDR1 LGHNA, CDR2 YSLEER. The CDR3 has 15 amino acids. As DNA, the CDR3 is TGCGCCAGCAGCCAATCATCGGGGGGGAACTATGGCTACACCTTC. Amino acid sequence: CASSQSSGGNYGYTF.

The chain employs TRBV11-3 and TRBJ2-2, with D hard to call. Trimming took 5 bases from V and 6 from J, leaving 7 bases between them. CDR3 length equals 12 residues. The germline gives CDR1 SGHNT, CDR2 YENEEA. The CDR3 reads CASSPSSGELFF. CDR3 coding DNA: TGTGCCAGCAGCCCAAGCTCCGGGGAGCTGTTTTTT.

CDR3 sequence: CASSFAGVDEQYF. CDR3 sequence (DNA): TGTGCCAGCAGCTTCGCGGGAGTGGACGAGCAGTACTTC. The rearrangement links TRBV7-8 to TRBJ2-7, with TRBD2 identical over 7 bases. Germline trimming cut 3 bases from V and 5 bases from J; bases unmatched to any gene: 4. Germline V gene sequence: CDR1 SGHVS, CDR2 FQNEAQ. The CDR3 is 13 residues long.

This chain links TRBV5-6 with TRBJ1-2, with 7 bases identical to TRBD1. V shed 6 bases and J 2 bases; nucleotides not matched to a gene: 7. The CDR3 contains 14 residues. The germline V gene encodes CDR1 SGHDT and CDR2 YYEEEE. The CDR3 reads CASIYTGVNYGYTF. CDR3 DNA sequence: TGTGCCAGCATTTATACAGGGGTGAACTATGGCTACACCTTC.

Remarks on this clone: The junction departs from germline at one end; a sequencing error may be responsible. The chain links TRBV5-1 to TRBJ2-1, with D unresolved. Germline values: CDR1 SGHRS, CDR2 YFSETQ. This CDR3 region has 14 residues. The CDR3 DNA follows: TGCGCCAGCAGCTTGGGTTACTCCAACAATGAGCAGTTCTTC. It translates to CASSLGYSNNEQFF. Drawing the rest from reference TRBV5-1 and TRBJ2-1, the complete variable domain is KAGVTQTPRYLIKTRGQQVTLSCSPISGHRSVSWYQQTPGQGLQFLFEYFSETQRNKGNFPGRFSGRQFSNSRSEMNVSTLELGDSALYLCASSLGYSNNEQFFGPGTRLTVL.

V and J are TRBV19 and TRBJ2-7, with 7 bases lining up with TRBD1. The CDR3 is 13 residues long. Unmatched junction bases numbered 6, after V lost 4 bases and J lost 6 bases. Germline CDR1 reads LNHDA; CDR2 reads SQIVND (reference sequence). The CDR3 sequence: CASSTDRAGEQYF. The CDR3 nucleotides are TGTGCCAGTAGTACAGACAGGGCTGGCGAGCAGTACTTC.

CDR3 amino acids: CASSPLGTGELFF. The CDR3 nucleotides read TGTGCCAGCTCACCCCTCGGGACCGGGGAGCTGTTTTTT. The genes are TRBV18 and TRBJ2-2; D unresolved. Trimming pared 3 bases from V and 5 bases from J, leaving 7 bases between. The CDR3 loop spans 13 amino acids. Germline V gives CDR1 KGHSH, CDR2 LQKENI.

J is TRBJ2-4 and V is TRBV6-6, with TRBD2 matching 9 bases. Germline CDR1 and CDR2: MNHNY and SVGAGI (reference sequence). V gave up 5 bases and J gave up 1 base; unmatched junction bases: 6. This CDR3 has 16 amino acids. For the CDR3, the DNA is TGTGCCAGCAGTGGGGATGCGGGGGGGGCCAAAAACATTCAGTACTTC. Amino acid sequence: CASSGDAGGAKNIQYF.

V usage is TRBV7-2 and J usage is TRBJ2-5; no reliable D call. This CDR3 has 14 residues. Deletions cut 0 bases from V and 1 base from J, with 6 bases between. Germline V gene lookup returns CDR1 SGHTA and CDR2 FQGNSA. The CDR3, as DNA: TGTGCCAGCAGCTTAGCGGTCGGCCAAGAGACCCAGTACTTC. Translated: CASSLAVGQETQYF.

The chain recombines TRBV11-3 with TRBJ2-7; TRBD2 agrees at 8 bases. The CDR3 spans 14 residues. The germline V gene has CDR1 SGHNT and CDR2 YENEEA. Trimming removed 3 bases from V and 4 bases from J; junction bases left unmatched: 5. CDR3 sequence reads: CASSFSGNPYEQYF. In DNA form, the CDR3 reads TGTGCCAGCAGCTTTAGCGGGAACCCATACGAGCAGTACTTC.

CDR3: CASRFQAGTGELFF. The CDR3 coding sequence is TGTGCCAGCCGGTTCCAGGCAGGGACCGGGGAGCTGTTTTTT. The genes are TRBV6-6 and TRBJ2-2, with D perhaps matching TRBD1 (5 bases). V shed 8 bases and J shed 5 bases, with 15 bases lying between them. Per germline, CDR1 MNHNY and CDR2 SVGAGI (reference sequence). This CDR3 has 14 amino acids.

The chain recombines TRBV5-1 with TRBJ2-5; 7 bases match TRBD1. V was clipped by 3 bases and J by 1 base; unmatched bases: 3. Germline lookup yields CDR1 SGHRS and CDR2 YFSETQ. This CDR3 is built from 14 residues. CDR3 nucleotide sequence: TGCGCCAGCAGCTGGCGGACAGGCCAAGAGACCCAGTACTTC. Protein sequence: CASSWRTGQETQYF.

The CDR3 is CASSPPGLGDPSEQYF. CDR3 bases: TGTGCCAGCTCACCACCGGGACTAGGGGATCCTAGCGAGCAGTACTTC. This chain uses TRBV18 with TRBJ2-7; 8 nucleotides line up with TRBD2. The CDR3 has 16 residues. Unmatched junction bases numbered 10, after V lost 0 bases and J lost 6 bases. Germline V gives CDR1 KGHSH, CDR2 LQKENI. The full variable domain, completed using reference TRBV18 and TRBJ2-7, is NAGVMQNPRHLVRRRGQEARLRCSPMKGHSHVYWYRQLPEEGLKFMVYLQKENIIDESGMPKERFSAEFPKEGPSILRIQQVVRGDSAAYFCASSPPGLGDPSEQYFGPGTRLTVT.

The chain is built from TRBV7-9 and TRBJ2-7; 7 bases fit TRBD1. There are 14 residues in the CDR3. The germline CDR1 and CDR2 sequences are SEHNR and FQNEAQ (reference sequence). V lost 5 bases and J lost 6; bases outside the gene matches: 10. CDR3 sequence: CASSRTGVVGEQYF. The CDR3, as DNA: TGTGCCAGCAGCCGTACAGGGGTGGTGGGCGAGCAGTACTTC.

V usage is TRBV7-9 and J usage is TRBJ1-4; the match to TRBD1 covers 7 bases. Trimming took 3 bases from V and 4 from J; bases not matched to a gene: 8. CDR1 and CDR2 from the germline V gene are SEHNR and FQNEAQ (reference sequence). There are 16 residues in the CDR3. DNA of the CDR3: TGTGCCAGCAGCTTCGACAGGGACCGTCGTAATGAAAAACTGTTTTTT. Translating gives CASSFDRDRRNEKLFF.

CDR3: CASSSDSPGTGELFF. The CDR3 nucleotides are TGTGCCAGCTCATCGGACAGTCCCGGCACCGGGGAGCTGTTTTTT. V usage is TRBV18 and J usage is TRBJ2-2; TRBD1 might be the D (6 bases). V lost 5 bases, J lost 4 bases, and 14 bases lay in between. The CDR3 totals 15 residues. Germline loops: CDR1 KGHSH, CDR2 LQKENI.

The chain couples TRBV2 to TRBJ2-1; TRBD2 agrees at 8 bases. Germline CDR1 SNHLY, CDR2 FYNNEI. The J segment lost 8 bases and the V segment lost 4 bases, leaving 16 bases of the junction unmatched. CDR3 size: 17 residues. CDR3 DNA: TGTGCCAGCAGTGGGGGCCCCGGGACTAGTGAATCGGATGAGCAGTTCTTC. It yields the protein CASSGGPGTSESDEQFF.